A single TCR beta chain is shown here with its context. Its antigen target is currently unknown. This sample stems from a study of T cells expressing NK-cell markers (dated by TCRdb to the early 2020s). Study-wide context: Seven or eight donors provided sorted CD3+CD56+NKG2C+, CD3+CD56+NKG2C- and CD3+CD56-NKG2C+ T-cell subsets, whose TCR beta-chain repertoires were profiled. Of the eight sequenced donors, seven were found to be HCMV-seropositive and one was found to be HCMV-seronegative. Randomly selected healthy volunteers, three men and five women, were used as the eight sequenced donors. Illumina HiSeq 2000/2500, MiSeq or NextSeq was used to sequence libraries as 2 x 150 bp reads.

HCMV-specific IgG was detected in serum with a commercial ELISA kit to determine HCMV serostatus. Ficoll density gradient centrifugation was used to isolate peripheral blood mononuclear cells from blood. Study-wide conclusions, independent of this receptor: Whether the expanded NKG2C-expressing T cell clones were specific for HCMV antigens was left unclear. In over five donors, the dominant CD3+CD56+NKG2C+ clonotypes were among the top 10 CD8+ clonotypes and accounted for roughly 1.0-8% of CD8+ T cells. Those dominant clonotypes were again the most abundant among CD3+CD56-NKG2C+ cells in a few donors, at 28.3-60.1%.

Looking up the germline V gene yields CDR1 SGHVS and CDR2 FNYEAQ. The CDR3, from cysteine to phenylalanine, totals 15 residues. This entry has no DNA. The reads were generated on an Illumina HiSeq 2000. The TCR beta cDNA libraries were made using 5'RACE template switching, a step that added both a universal primer site and unique molecular identifiers. Priming for cDNA synthesis came from the TCR beta constant segment, and two successive PCR amplification steps followed. Processing in the source paper ran as follows. MIGEC was used to demultiplex reads and group the reads by UMI, and MiTCR was used to assemble and quantify clonotypes. To exclude erroneous sequences, only TCR cDNA sequences supported by at least two reads were retained. The tcR package was used for downstream repertoire analysis, and clonotypes were matched across fractions by CDR3 nucleotide sequence plus V segment. VDJmatch was used to annotate antigen specificity against VDJdb, with one amino acid substitution in CDR3 permitted. TCRdb reprocessed the public reads and reports one entry per CDR3 protein sequence, without DNA. The V and J calls here are based on TCRdb, not the publication. The table for this sample records about 410,000 distinct CDR3 sequences. The ten largest make up approximately 12% of the sample.

The rearranged segments are TRBV7-6 and TRBJ2-5; TCRdb returns TRBD2, unconfirmable since there is no DNA. The clonotype comes from a woman in her fifties or sixties in good health. Donor details come from another sample of the same person, matched by shared clones. The sequenced sample was blood T cells: a sorted CD56 or NKG2C T cell subset, CD4+ or CD8+ T cells, or bulk PBMC T cells (not recorded which). The CDR3 corresponds to CASSLVWEPWETQYF.